Following are 27 T cell receptor beta chains from one sample sequenced in a study of identical twins. MiXCR was run by TCRdb on the 5' RACE reads, yielding one entry per CDR3 protein. The sample carries about 520,000 distinct CDR3 sequences, roughly a fifth recorded once. These data were likewise used in another study, on T cells expressing NK-cell markers.

Sequences were obtained from CD4+ T cells sorted from blood. The receptors originated from a woman aged 18-35 years in good health.

The V gene is TRBV5-5, the J gene TRBJ1-5; D is unresolved. Germline CDR1 reads SGHKS; CDR2 reads YYEKEE (reference sequence). This CDR3 comprises 15 residues. The V end was cut by 1 base, the J end by 6 bases, with 14 bases between. CDR3 nucleotides: TGTGCCAGCAGCTTGATGGGAGCCGGGAGTCAGCCCCAGCATTTT. Amino acids: CASSLMGAGSQPQHF.

This chain joins TRBV15 and TRBJ2-3, with D possibly matching TRBD2 (6 bases). CDR1 is LNHNV and CDR2 is YYDKDF in the germline V gene (reference sequence). The CDR3 runs 15 residues. V was pared by 4 bases and J by 4 bases, with 15 bases between. The CDR3 DNA reads as TGTGCCACCAGCATCCCGGGAGACGGGTCAGATACGCAGTATTTT. Protein: CATSIPGDGSDTQYF.

There are a few counts of this clonotype. CDR3 amino acids: CASSAQAANTGELFF. The CDR3 DNA reads as TGCGCCAGCAGCGCCCAGGCCGCGAACACCGGGGAGCTGTTTTTT. The chain uses TRBV4-3 and TRBJ2-2; D unclear. The CDR3 has 15 amino acids. V gave up 5 bases and J gave up 0 bases, with 10 bases separating them. CDR1 is LGHNA and CDR2 is YSLEER in the germline V gene.

This clonotype was observed a few times. The genes are TRBV29-1 and TRBJ2-1, with a weak D call TRBD2 (6 bases). V was trimmed by 4 bases and J by 3 bases, leaving 16 bases between them. CDR3 length: 15 residues. Per the germline V gene, CDR1 is SQVTM and CDR2 is ANQGSEA. The CDR3 reads CSVAEGGAGYNEQFF. In nucleotides, the CDR3 is TGCAGCGTTGCCGAGGGAGGCGCAGGCTACAATGAGCAGTTCTTC.

The V and J genes are TRBV30 and TRBJ2-3; D may be TRBD1 or TRBD2 (5 bases each). V lost 0 bases, J lost 6 bases, and 10 bases lay in between. This CDR3 has 13 amino acids. Per germline, CDR1 GTSNPN and CDR2 SVGIG (reference sequence). Written as DNA, the CDR3 is TGTGCCTGGAGTGTATTCGGGGCGGATACGCAGTATTTT. Translating it yields CAWSVFGADTQYF.

This clonotype appeared a few times. The rearrangement uses TRBV5-6 and TRBJ1-2, with 7 bases aligning to TRBD1. J gave up 6 bases and V 5 bases, and 7 bases lay outside the gene matches. This CDR3 region has 13 residues. Germline V CDR1 and CDR2: SGHDT, YYEEEE. The chain's CDR3 is CASRRQGGDGYTF. DNA of the CDR3: TGTGCCAGCAGACGACAGGGCGGTGATGGCTACACCTTC. The whole variable domain, filled in from reference TRBV5-6 and TRBJ1-2, reads DAGVTQSPTHLIKTRGQQVTLRCSPKSGHDTVSWYQQALGQGPQFIFQYYEEEERQRGNFPDRFSGHQFPNYSSELNVNALLLGDSALYLCASRRQGGDGYTFGSGTRLTVV.

This clonotype was detected ten times or more. The rearrangement links TRBV7-2 to TRBJ2-7; 7 bases fit TRBD1. With 5 bases clipped from V and 4 bases from J, the junction kept 5 bases outside the gene matches. The CDR3 loop spans 13 amino acids. CDR1 and CDR2 (germline): SGHTA, FQGNSA. The CDR3 DNA reads as TGTGCCAGCAGCCCCGAGACAGGGTACGAGCAGTACTTC. Amino acid sequence: CASSPETGYEQYF.

The rearrangement joins TRBV3-1 to TRBJ2-2, with 10 bases fitting TRBD1. This CDR3 spans 19 amino acids. Germline loops: CDR1 LGHDT, CDR2 YNNKEL (reference sequence). V lost 4 bases to trimming and J lost 3 bases; unmatched junction nucleotides: 14. Here the CDR3 DNA reads TGTGCCAGCAGCCGAAGACGGACAGGGGGTCAGGGGGACACCGGGGAGCTGTTTTTT. Protein: CASSRRRTGGQGDTGELFF.

V gene TRBV20-1 combines with J gene TRBJ2-5; perhaps TRBD2 as D (5 bases). This CDR3 has 13 residues. Germline CDR1 and CDR2: DFQATT and SNEGSKA (reference sequence). V was clipped by 6 bases and J by 5 bases, with 16 bases between them. The CDR3 DNA follows: TGCAGTGCCCCCCGGGGTGTAGGGGAGACCCAGTACTTC. This codes for CSAPRGVGETQYF.

The table lists this clonotype with many counts. The rearrangement uses TRBV20-1 and TRBJ2-7, with 7 bases identical to TRBD2. The germline V gene has CDR1 DFQATT and CDR2 SNEGSKA (reference sequence). CDR3 size: 14 residues. Trimming removed 3 bases from V and 4 bases from J; junction bases left unmatched: 9. The CDR3 nucleotides are TGCAGTGCTAGCGTCGCGGGAGCGCTATACGAGCAGTACTTC. Encoded protein: CSASVAGALYEQYF.

This clonotype was seen more than once but under ten times. The V gene is TRBV5-1, the J gene TRBJ2-1; 8 nucleotides align to TRBD1. V lost 4 bases, J lost 5 bases, and 8 bases stayed unmatched. There are 15 residues in the CDR3. The germline CDR1 and CDR2 sequences are SGHRS and YFSETQ. The CDR3 DNA is TGCGCCAGCAGCCTGATGGACAGGGCGAACAATGAGCAGTTCTTC. It specifies CASSLMDRANNEQFF.

The V gene is TRBV12-3 or TRBV12-4, the J gene TRBJ1-5; the match to TRBD1 covers 7 bases. Trimming cost V 6 bases and J 4 bases; bases outside gene matches: 12. CDR3 length: 16 residues. The CDR3 coding sequence is TGTGCCAGCAGCCTGGCCGCAGGGGGGCAGAATCAGCCCCAGCATTTT. Its protein product is CASSLAAGGQNQPQHF.

This clonotype was observed a few times. This chain links TRBV20-1 with TRBJ2-2, with 15 bases fitting TRBD2. The trim removed 3 bases at V and 5 bases at J, leaving 1 base unmatched. The germline gives CDR1 DFQATT, CDR2 SNEGSKA (reference sequence). The CDR3 covers 15 residues. CDR3 residues: CSASGLAGGTGELFF. The CDR3 DNA reads as TGCAGTGCTAGCGGACTAGCGGGAGGGACCGGGGAGCTGTTTTTT.

Only a few counts were recorded for this clonotype. V usage is TRBV19 and J usage is TRBJ2-7, with D unresolved. The CDR3 runs 13 residues. Germline-derived CDR1 and CDR2 are LNHDA and SQIVND (reference sequence). Trimming stripped 3 bases from V and 0 bases from J, with 6 bases between. The CDR3 nucleotides are TGTGCCAGTAGTATGGCACTCTCCTACGAGCAGTACTTC. Encoded protein: CASSMALSYEQYF.

V and J are TRBV18 and TRBJ2-1; TRBD2 matches 10 bases. This CDR3 region has 16 residues. Germline CDR1 and CDR2: KGHSH and LQKENI. J was trimmed by 7 bases and V by 4 bases; bases with no gene match: 10. The CDR3 loop reads CASSLNSGGLPNEQFF. Written as DNA, the CDR3 is TGTGCCAGCTCACTGAATAGCGGGGGGTTACCTAATGAGCAGTTCTTC.

This clonotype was counted ten times or more. The chain has TRBV12-3 or TRBV12-4 and TRBJ1-1, with D unresolved. The V end lost 5 bases, the J end lost 0 bases, and 1 base lay between the germline ends. This CDR3 is built from 11 residues. The CDR3 loop reads CASSMNTEAFF. The CDR3 DNA reads TGTGCCAGCAGTATGAACACTGAAGCTTTCTTT.

This sequence joins TRBV11-2 and TRBJ1-4; 8 nucleotides match TRBD1. The CDR3 has 17 residues. The ends lost 5 bases at V and 8 bases at J; junction bases unmatched: 16. In germline, CDR1 is SGHAT, CDR2 FQNNGV. Here the CDR3 DNA reads TGTGCCAGCAGCCAAACGAGGACAGGGCTTATTGGGGAAAAACTGTTTTTT. It is translated as CASSQTRTGLIGEKLFF.

At least ten counts were recorded for this clonotype. The chain links TRBV10-3 to TRBJ2-3, with 11 bases lining up with TRBD2. V was pared by 8 bases and J by 15 bases, with 13 bases of the junction left unmatched. This CDR3 contains 13 residues. Germline CDR1 and CDR2: ENHRY and SYGVKD. The CDR3 loop reads CAISIAGGPSPYF. CDR3 bases: TGTGCCATCTCCATAGCGGGAGGGCCCTCACCTTATTTT.

This clonotype was counted between two and nine times. CDR3: CASSVGRNYGYTF. CDR3 coding DNA: TGTGCCAGTAGTGTGGGTCGAAACTATGGCTACACCTTC. The chain joins TRBV19 to TRBJ1-2; D unclear. The germline gives CDR1 LNHDA, CDR2 SQIVND (reference sequence). There are 13 residues in the CDR3. Trimming took 5 bases from V and 2 from J, leaving 9 bases between them.

The chain joins TRBV6-5 to TRBJ2-3, with D possibly matching TRBD2 (7 bases). The CDR3 is made up of 16 amino acids. Germline V gives CDR1 MNHEY, CDR2 SVGAGI. Trimming shortened V by 3 bases and J by 5 bases, and 18 bases separated the two germline ends. CDR3 in amino acids: CASSYSGGARGDTQYF. The CDR3 DNA reads as TGTGCCAGCAGTTATTCTGGGGGGGCGCGGGGAGATACGCAGTATTTT.

This clonotype was observed a handful of times. The genes are TRBV12-3 or TRBV12-4 and TRBJ2-1; 11 nucleotides align to TRBD1. V shed 3 bases, J shed 3 bases, and the junction held 4 bases outside the gene matches. This CDR3 has 16 residues. The CDR3 nucleotides are TGTGCCAGCAGTTTGGGACAGGGGGGTGGCTACAATGAGCAGTTCTTC. Its protein is CASSLGQGGGYNEQFF.

The genes are TRBV5-1 and TRBJ2-1; 8 nucleotides match TRBD1. V gave up 3 bases and J gave up 2 bases; unmatched junction bases: 13. Germline values: CDR1 SGHRS, CDR2 YFSETQ. The CDR3 is 18 residues long. This CDR3 is CASSSLGPRQGTYNEQFF. The DNA of the CDR3 is TGCGCCAGCAGCTCACTGGGCCCCCGACAGGGGACCTACAATGAGCAGTTCTTC.

There are many counts of this clonotype. V gene TRBV12-3 or TRBV12-4 combines with J gene TRBJ1-1; the D is unclear. V lost 5 bases, J lost 0 bases, and 10 bases lay in between. CDR3 length equals 14 residues. As DNA, the CDR3 is TGTGCCAGCAGTGACCCGCCCATGAACACTGAAGCTTTCTTT. It is translated as CASSDPPMNTEAFF.

The CDR3 region has the DNA TGTGCCAGCAGCCTGGGACAACGCTACACCTTC. This codes for CASSLGQRYTF. The rearrangement joins TRBV14 to TRBJ1-2; tentatively, D is TRBD1 (6 bases). This CDR3 comprises 11 residues. Trimming took 4 bases from V and 9 from J, leaving 9 bases between them. Looked up from germline, CDR1 is SGHDN and CDR2 is FVKESK.

This clonotype was detected a few times. The chain links TRBV5-1 to TRBJ2-1; D remains unclear. Trimming left V 6 bases short and J 0 bases short, with 10 bases between. The CDR3 covers 14 residues. The germline CDR1 and CDR2 sequences are SGHRS and YFSETQ. The CDR3 spells CASTFASSYNEQFF. The CDR3 DNA reads as TGCGCCAGCACTTTCGCGAGCTCCTACAATGAGCAGTTCTTC.

The chain is built from TRBV19 and TRBJ2-1, with no clear D. Germline CDR1 is LNHDA and CDR2 is SQIVND (reference sequence). This CDR3 is 13 amino acids long. V lost 10 bases and J 8 bases, leaving 18 bases between the germline ends. As DNA, the CDR3 is TGTGCCACAGGAAGTCTCGAGGCGGATGAGCAGTTCTTC. This encodes CATGSLEADEQFF.

The V call is TRBV20-1, the J call TRBJ2-3; the D gene is possibly TRBD2 (6 bases). With 6 bases removed from V and 4 bases from J, the gap between germline ends came to 17 bases. The CDR3 runs to 14 residues. The V gene's germline CDR1 is DFQATT and CDR2 SNEGSKA (reference sequence). The CDR3 DNA sequence: TGCAGTGCCCCCGTGCGGGGCGGCCCAGATACGCAGTATTTT. It codes for CSAPVRGGPDTQYF.